The T cell receptor beta chain under discussion was sequenced for a study of T cells in Graves' hyperthyroidism and ophthalmopathy. RNA transcripts provided the source from which TCR beta CDR3 regions were amplified. A first-round RT-PCR of the TCR CDR3 used the HTBI primer set. TCRdb recomputed calls from the multiplex PCR reads with MiXCR, one row per CDR3 protein. The table lists approximately 370,000 distinct CDR3 sequences, 17% of them singletons, with more than 30% in the top ten. Germline CDR1 is MNHNS and CDR2 is SASEGT. The CDR3 totals 14 residues. V lost 6 bases to trimming and J lost 3 bases, with 12 bases between them.

This TCR was sampled from a woman under 40 with Graves' hyperthyroidism that later progressed to Graves' ophthalmopathy. V and J are TRBV6-1 and TRBJ2-1; TRBD2 might be the D (6 bases). Sequenced sample: blood. The CDR3 bases are TGTGCCAGCAGCCATAGCGGAGACTACAATGAGCAGTTCTTC. Translation gives CASSHSGDYNEQFF.